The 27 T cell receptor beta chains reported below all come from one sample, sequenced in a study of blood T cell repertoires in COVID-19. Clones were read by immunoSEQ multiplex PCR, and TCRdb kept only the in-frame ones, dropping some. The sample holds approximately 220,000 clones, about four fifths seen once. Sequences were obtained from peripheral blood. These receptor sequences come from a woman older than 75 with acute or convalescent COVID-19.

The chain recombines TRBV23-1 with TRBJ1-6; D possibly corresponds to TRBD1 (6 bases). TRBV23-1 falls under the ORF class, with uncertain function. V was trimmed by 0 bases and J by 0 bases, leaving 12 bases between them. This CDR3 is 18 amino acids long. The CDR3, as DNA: TGCGCCAGCAGTCAATCGTGGGGGGGCGGCTCCTATAATTCACCCCTCCACTTT. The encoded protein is CASSQSWGGGSYNSPLHF.

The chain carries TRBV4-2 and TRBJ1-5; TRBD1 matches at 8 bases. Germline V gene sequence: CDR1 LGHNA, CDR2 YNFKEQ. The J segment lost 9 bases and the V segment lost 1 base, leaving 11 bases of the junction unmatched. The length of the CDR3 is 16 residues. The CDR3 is CASSQAPGSGGPPQHF. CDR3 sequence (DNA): TGTGCCAGCAGCCAAGCCCCCGGTTCAGGGGGCCCGCCCCAGCATTTT.

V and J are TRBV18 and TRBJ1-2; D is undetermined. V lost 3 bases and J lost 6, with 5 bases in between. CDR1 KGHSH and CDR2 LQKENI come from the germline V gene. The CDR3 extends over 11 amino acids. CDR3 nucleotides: TGTGCCAGCTCACCGGGCGATGGCTACACCTTC. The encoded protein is CASSPGDGYTF.

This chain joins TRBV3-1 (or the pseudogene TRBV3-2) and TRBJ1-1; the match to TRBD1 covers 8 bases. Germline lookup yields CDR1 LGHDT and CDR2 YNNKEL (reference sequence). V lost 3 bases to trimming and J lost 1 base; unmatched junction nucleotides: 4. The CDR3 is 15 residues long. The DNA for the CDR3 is TGTGCCAGCAGCCAGCCCGGGACAGGGAACACTGAAGCTTTCTTT. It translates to CASSQPGTGNTEAFF.

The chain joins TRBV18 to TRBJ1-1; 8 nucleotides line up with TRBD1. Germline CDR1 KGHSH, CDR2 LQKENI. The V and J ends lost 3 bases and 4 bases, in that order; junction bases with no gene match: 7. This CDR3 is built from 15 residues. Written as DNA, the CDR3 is TGTGCCAGCTCACCCGGACAGGGCGAAATCACTGAAGCTTTCTTT. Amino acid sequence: CASSPGQGEITEAFF.

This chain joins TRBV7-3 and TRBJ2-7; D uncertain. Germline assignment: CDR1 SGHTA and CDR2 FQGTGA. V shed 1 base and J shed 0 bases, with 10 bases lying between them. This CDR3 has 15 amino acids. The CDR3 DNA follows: TGTGCCAGCAGCTTAAGTAACGGCGGCTCCTACGAGCAGTACTTC. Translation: CASSLSNGGSYEQYF.

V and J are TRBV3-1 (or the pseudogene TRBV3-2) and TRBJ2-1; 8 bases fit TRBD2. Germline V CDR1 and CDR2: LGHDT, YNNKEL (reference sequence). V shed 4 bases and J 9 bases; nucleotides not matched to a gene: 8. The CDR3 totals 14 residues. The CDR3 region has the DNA TGTGCCAGCAGCCCCAACCGGGGGGGGGCTGAGCAGTTCTTC. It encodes CASSPNRGGAEQFF.

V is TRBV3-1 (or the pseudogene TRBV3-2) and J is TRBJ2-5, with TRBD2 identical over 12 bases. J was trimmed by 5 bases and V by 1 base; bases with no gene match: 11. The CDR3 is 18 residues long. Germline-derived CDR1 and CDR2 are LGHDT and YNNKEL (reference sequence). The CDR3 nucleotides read TGTGCCAGCAGCCAAGCGCCGCTAGCGGGAGGGCCGACGGAGACCCAGTACTTC. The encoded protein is CASSQAPLAGGPTETQYF.

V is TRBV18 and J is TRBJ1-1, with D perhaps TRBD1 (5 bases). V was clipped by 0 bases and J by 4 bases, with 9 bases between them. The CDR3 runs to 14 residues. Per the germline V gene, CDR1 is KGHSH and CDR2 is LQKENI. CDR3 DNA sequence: TGTGCCAGCTCACCACCGCTAGGGGTCACTGAAGCTTTCTTT. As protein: CASSPPLGVTEAFF.

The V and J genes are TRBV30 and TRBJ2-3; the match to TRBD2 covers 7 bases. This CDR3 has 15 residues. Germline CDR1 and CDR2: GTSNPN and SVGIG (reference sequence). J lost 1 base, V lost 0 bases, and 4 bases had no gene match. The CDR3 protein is CAWSVRAGGTDTQYF. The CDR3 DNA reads TGTGCCTGGAGTGTACGGGCGGGGGGCACAGATACGCAGTATTTT.

The CDR3 region has the DNA TGTGCCAGTAGTCCGACAACGGGACTGGGGACTGAAGCTTTCTTT. Translated, it gives CASSPTTGLGTEAFF. The chain employs TRBV19 and TRBJ1-1; tentative D call: TRBD1 (5 bases). Germline V gene sequence: CDR1 LNHDA, CDR2 SQIVND (reference sequence). V lost 5 bases to trimming and J lost 5 bases, with 18 bases between them. This CDR3 comprises 15 residues.

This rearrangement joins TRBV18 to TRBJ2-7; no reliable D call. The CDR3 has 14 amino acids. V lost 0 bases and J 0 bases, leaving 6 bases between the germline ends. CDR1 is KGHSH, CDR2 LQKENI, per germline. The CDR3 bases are TGTGCCAGCTCACCACCGTCCAGCTCCTACGAGCAGTACTTC. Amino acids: CASSPPSSSYEQYF.

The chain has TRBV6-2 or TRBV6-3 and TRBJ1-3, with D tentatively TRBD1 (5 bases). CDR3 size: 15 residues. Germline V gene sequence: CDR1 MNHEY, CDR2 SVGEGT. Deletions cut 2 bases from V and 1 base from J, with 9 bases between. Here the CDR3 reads CASSYRRESGNTIYF. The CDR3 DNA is TGTGCCAGCAGTTACCGCAGGGAATCTGGAAACACCATATATTTT.

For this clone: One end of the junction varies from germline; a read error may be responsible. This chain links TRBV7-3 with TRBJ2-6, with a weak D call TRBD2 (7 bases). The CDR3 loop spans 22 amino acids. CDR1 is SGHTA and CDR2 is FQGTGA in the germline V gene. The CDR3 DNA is TGTCCCAGCCGCTTACCGGGGGGCGGGGCTGAGCCCCCAACCCCTGGGGCCAACGTCCTGACTTTC. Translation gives CPSRLPGGGAEPPTPGANVLTF.

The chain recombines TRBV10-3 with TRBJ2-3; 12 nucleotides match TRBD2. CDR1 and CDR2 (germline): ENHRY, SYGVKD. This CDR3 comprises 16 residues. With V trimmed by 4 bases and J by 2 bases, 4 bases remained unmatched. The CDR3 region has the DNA TGTGCCATCAGTGGTAGGACTAGCGGGGCCACAGATACGCAGTATTTT. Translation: CAISGRTSGATDTQYF.

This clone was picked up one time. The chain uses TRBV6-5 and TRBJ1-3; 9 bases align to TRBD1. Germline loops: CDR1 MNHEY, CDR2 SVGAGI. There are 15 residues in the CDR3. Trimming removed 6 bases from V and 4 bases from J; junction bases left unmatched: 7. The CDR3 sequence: CASRSGQGNGNTIYF. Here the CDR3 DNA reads TGTGCCAGCAGATCGGGACAGGGAAACGGAAACACCATATATTTT.

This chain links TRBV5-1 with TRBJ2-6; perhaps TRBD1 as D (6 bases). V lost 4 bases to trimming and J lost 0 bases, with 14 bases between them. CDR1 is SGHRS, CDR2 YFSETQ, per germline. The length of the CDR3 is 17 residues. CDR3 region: CASSGTQGPSGANVLTF. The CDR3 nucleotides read TGCGCCAGCAGCGGTACACAGGGTCCCTCTGGGGCCAACGTCCTGACTTTC.

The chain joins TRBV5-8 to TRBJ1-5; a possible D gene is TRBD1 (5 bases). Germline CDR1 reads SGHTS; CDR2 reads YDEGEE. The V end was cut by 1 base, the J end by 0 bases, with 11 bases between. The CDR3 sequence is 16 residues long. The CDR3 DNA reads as TGTGCCAGCAGCTTGCTGCAGGGAAATAGCAATCAGCCCCAGCATTTT. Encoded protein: CASSLLQGNSNQPQHF.

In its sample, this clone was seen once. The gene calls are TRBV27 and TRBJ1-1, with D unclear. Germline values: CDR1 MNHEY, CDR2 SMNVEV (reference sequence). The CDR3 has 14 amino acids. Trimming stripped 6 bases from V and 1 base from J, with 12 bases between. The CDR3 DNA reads TGTGCCAGCAGCCTGACTTACCAGAACACTGAAGCTTTCTTT. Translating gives CASSLTYQNTEAFF.

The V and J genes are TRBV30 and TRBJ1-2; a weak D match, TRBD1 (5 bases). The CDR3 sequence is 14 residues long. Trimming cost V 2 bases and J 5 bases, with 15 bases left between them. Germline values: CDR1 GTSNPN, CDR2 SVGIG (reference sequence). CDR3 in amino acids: CAWSRGVEEYGYTF. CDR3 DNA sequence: TGTGCCTGGAGTCGGGGGGTGGAGGAGTATGGCTACACCTTC.

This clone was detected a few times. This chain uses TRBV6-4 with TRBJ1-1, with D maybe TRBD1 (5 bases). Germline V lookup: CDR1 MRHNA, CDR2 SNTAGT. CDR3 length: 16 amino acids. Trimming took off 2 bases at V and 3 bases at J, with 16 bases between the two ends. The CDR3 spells CASSDGHPWGDTEAFF. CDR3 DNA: TGTGCCAGCAGTGACGGGCACCCCTGGGGGGACACTGAAGCTTTCTTT.

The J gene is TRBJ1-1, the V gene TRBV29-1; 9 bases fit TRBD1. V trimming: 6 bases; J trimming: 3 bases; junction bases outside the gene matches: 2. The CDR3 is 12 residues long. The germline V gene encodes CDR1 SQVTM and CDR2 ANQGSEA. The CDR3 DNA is TGCAGCGTGGGACAGGGATACACTGAAGCTTTCTTT. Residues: CSVGQGYTEAFF.

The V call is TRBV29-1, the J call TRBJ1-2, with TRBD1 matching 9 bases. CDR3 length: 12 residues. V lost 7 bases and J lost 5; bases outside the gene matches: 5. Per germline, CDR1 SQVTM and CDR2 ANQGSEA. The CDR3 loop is CSDMTGGYGYTF. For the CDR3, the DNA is TGCAGCGATATGACAGGGGGTTATGGCTACACCTTC.

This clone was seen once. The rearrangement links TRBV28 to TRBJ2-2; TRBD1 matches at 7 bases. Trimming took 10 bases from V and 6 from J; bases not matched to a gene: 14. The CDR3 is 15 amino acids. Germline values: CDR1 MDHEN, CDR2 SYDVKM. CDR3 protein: CATARSQGDAGELFF. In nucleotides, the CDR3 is TGTGCCACTGCGAGAAGTCAGGGGGACGCCGGGGAGCTGTTTTTT.

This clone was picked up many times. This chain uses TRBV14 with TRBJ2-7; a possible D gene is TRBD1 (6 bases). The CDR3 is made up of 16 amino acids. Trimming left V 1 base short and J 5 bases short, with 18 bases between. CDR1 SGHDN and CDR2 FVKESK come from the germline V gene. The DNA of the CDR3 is TGTGCCAGCAGCCAAGGTCCAGGGGCTGAAGGTGACGAGCAGTACTTC. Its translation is CASSQGPGAEGDEQYF.

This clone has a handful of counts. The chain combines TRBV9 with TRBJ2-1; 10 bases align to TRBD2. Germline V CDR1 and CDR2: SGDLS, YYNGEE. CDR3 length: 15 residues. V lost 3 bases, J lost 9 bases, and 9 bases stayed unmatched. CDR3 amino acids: CASSALAGEGGEQFF. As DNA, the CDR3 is TGTGCCAGCAGCGCTCTAGCGGGAGAAGGGGGTGAGCAGTTCTTC. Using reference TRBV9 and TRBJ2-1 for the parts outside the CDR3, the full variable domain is DSGVTQTPKHLITATGQRVTLRCSPRSGDLSVYWYQQSLDQGLQFLIQYYNGEERAKGNILERFSAQQFPDLHSELNLSSLELGDSALYFCASSALAGEGGEQFFGPGTRLTVL.

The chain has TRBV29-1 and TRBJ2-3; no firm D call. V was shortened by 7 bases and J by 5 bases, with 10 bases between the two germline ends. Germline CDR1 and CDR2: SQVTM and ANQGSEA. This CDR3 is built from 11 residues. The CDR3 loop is CSARLGDTQYF. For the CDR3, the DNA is TGCAGCGCCCGACTTGGAGATACGCAGTATTTT.